This T cell receptor (beta chain) was obtained from a study of blood T cell repertoires in COVID-19. On the study more broadly: The United States, Italy and Spain provided the acute and convalescent COVID-19 samples. The analysed material was cDNA or gDNA that came from T cells, B-cell-depleted T cells, or PBMCs.

Study processing details: The authors estimated nucleated cell counts from reference gene primer amplification. Sequencing used immunoSEQ multiplex PCR; TCRdb keeps in-frame clones, though not all of them. From that table come the V and J calls and clone size; the DNA was used to work out D and trimming. Of around 100,000 clones detected, 65% to 75% appear once; the ten largest clones hold roughly 6.2%. Germline CDR1 is LNHDA and CDR2 is SQIVND (reference sequence). V was clipped by 8 bases and J by 7 bases, with 20 bases between them. The CDR3 consists of 14 residues. The V gene is TRBV19, the J gene TRBJ1-2; D gene uncertain. The receptor's source is a man at least 80 years old with acute or convalescent COVID-19. Source material: peripheral blood. In nucleotides, the CDR3 is TGTGCCAGTTCCTCCGGGTTGGCACCCTCTGGCTACACCTTC. It codes for CASSSGLAPSGYTF.